This T cell receptor beta chain comes out of a study of T cell changes during pregnancy in multiple sclerosis. The CDR3 length is 14 residues. Germline CDR1 reads LNHDA; CDR2 reads SQIVND (reference sequence). With V trimmed by 5 bases and J by 8 bases, 8 bases remained unmatched. Some clones are missing from TCRdb's copy, which holds only in-frame ones; the method was immunoSEQ multiplex PCR. The sample comprises around 30,000 clones, roughly nine tenths of which are singletons, and 5.1% rests with the top ten. This sample comprised CD8+ T cells from peripheral blood mononuclear cells, obtained in the first trimester of pregnancy. V usage is TRBV19 and J usage is TRBJ1-4, with 7 bases aligning to TRBD1. The TCR originated in a female donor with multiple sclerosis, enrolled in a pregnancy study. CDR3 amino acids: CASSSGTEFEKLFF. CDR3 sequence (DNA): TGTGCCAGTAGTTCCGGGACAGAGTTCGAAAAACTGTTTTTT. Full variable domain (missing parts from reference TRBV19 and TRBJ1-4): DGGITQSPKYLFRKEGQNVTLSCEQNLNHDAMYWYRQDPGQGLRLIYYSQIVNDFQKGDIAEGYSVSREKKESFPLTVTSAQKNPTAFYLCASSSGTEFEKLFFGSGTQLSVL.